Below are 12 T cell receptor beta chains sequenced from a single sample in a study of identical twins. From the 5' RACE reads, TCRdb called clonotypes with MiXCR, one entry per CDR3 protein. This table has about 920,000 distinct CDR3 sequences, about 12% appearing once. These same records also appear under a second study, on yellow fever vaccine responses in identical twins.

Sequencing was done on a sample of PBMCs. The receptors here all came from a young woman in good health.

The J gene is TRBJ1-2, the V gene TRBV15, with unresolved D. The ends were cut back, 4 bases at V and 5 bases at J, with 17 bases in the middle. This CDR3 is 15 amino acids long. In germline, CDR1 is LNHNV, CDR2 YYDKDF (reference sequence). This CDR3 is CATSTEKTGPYGYTF. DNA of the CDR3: TGTGCCACCAGCACCGAAAAGACGGGTCCGTATGGCTACACCTTC.

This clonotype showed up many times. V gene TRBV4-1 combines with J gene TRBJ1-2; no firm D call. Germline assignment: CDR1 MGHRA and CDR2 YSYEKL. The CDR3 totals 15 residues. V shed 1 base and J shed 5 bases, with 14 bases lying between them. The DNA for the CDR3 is TGCGCCAGCAGCCAAGGCTCTGTAAACGGGTATGGCTACACCTTC. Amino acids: CASSQGSVNGYGYTF.

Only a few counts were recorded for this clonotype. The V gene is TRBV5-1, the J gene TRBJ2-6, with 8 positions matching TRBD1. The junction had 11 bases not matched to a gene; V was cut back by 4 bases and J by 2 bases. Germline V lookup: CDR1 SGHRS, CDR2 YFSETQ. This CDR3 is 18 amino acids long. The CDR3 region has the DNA TGCGCCAGCAGCCCTACCATGGACAGGGTTACTGGGGCCAACGTCCTGACTTTC. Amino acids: CASSPTMDRVTGANVLTF. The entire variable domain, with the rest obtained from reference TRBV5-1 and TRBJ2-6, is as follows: KAGVTQTPRYLIKTRGQQVTLSCSPISGHRSVSWYQQTPGQGLQFLFEYFSETQRNKGNFPGRFSGRQFSNSRSEMNVSTLELGDSALYLCASSPTMDRVTGANVLTFGAGSRLTVL.

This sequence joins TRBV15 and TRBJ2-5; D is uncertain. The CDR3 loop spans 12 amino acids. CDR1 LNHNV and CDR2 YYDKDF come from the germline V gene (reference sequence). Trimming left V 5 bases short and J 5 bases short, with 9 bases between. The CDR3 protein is CATSSGWETQYF. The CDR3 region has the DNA TGTGCCACCAGCTCCGGCTGGGAGACCCAGTACTTC.

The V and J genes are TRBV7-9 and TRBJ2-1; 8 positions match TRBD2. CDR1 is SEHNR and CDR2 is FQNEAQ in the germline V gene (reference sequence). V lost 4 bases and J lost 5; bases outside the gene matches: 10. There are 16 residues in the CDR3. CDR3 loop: CASSSPGGGFHNEQFF. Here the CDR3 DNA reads TGTGCCAGCAGCTCCCCGGGGGGGGGGTTCCACAATGAGCAGTTCTTC.

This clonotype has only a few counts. For the CDR3, the DNA is TGTGCCAGCGAGCTGAACACTGAAGCTTTCTTT. It yields the protein CASELNTEAFF. The rearrangement uses TRBV2 and TRBJ1-1; the D is unclear. The V end was cut by 8 bases, the J end by 0 bases, with 4 bases between. Looked up from germline, CDR1 is SNHLY and CDR2 is FYNNEI. The CDR3 covers 11 residues.

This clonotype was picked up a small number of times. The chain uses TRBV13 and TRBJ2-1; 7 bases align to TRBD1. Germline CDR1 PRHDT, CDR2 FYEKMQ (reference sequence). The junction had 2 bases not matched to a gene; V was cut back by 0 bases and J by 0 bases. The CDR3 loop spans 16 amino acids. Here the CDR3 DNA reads TGTGCCAGCAGCTTAGGAAGGACAGGCTCCTACAATGAGCAGTTCTTC. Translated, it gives CASSLGRTGSYNEQFF.

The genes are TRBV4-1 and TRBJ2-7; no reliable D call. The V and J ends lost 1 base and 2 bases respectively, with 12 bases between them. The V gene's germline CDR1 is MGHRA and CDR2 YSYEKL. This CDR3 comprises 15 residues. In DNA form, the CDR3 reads TGCGCCAGCAGCCAAGGTAACGGTCGAACCTACGAGCAGTACTTC. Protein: CASSQGNGRTYEQYF.

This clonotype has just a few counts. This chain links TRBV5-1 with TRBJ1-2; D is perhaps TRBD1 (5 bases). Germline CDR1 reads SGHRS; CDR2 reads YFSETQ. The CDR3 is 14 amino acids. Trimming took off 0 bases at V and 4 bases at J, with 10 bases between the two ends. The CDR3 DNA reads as TGCGCCAGCAGCTTGGGGTCAAGGGGCTATGGCTACACCTTC. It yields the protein CASSLGSRGYGYTF.

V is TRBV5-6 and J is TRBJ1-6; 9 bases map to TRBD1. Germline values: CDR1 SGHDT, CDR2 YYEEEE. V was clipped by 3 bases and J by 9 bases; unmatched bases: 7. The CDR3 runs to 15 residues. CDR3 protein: CASSSIGTGISPLHF. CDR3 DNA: TGTGCCAGCAGCTCGATCGGGACAGGGATTTCACCCCTCCACTTT.

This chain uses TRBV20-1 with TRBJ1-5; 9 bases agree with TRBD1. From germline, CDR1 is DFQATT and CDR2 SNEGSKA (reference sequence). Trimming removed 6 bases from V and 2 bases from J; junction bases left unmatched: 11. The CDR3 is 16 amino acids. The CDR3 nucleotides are TGCAGTGCCAGAAAAGGGGGACAGGGTCGCAATCAGCCCCAGCATTTT. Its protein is CSARKGGQGRNQPQHF.

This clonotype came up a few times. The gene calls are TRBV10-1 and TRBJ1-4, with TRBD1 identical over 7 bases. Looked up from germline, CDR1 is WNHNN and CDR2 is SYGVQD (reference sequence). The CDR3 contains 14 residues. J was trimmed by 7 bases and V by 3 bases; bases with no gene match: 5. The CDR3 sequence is CASSDGTAGEKLFF. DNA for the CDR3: TGCGCCAGCAGTGACGGGACAGCCGGTGAAAAACTGTTTTTT.